The rows below give T cell receptor beta chains drawn from one sample of a study of cytomegalovirus exposure and HLA in healthy donors. Generated by immunoSEQ multiplex PCR, the TCRdb table keeps only in-frame clones and is missing some. The sample records just over 200,000 clones, roughly 70% being singletons. The sequenced material came from PBMCs. The receptors come from a man aged 35 to 55 in good health and CMV-seropositive. Both conserved end residues are part of each CDR3. A D gene is named only where the DNA matches it firmly. Clone size, where shown, is once, few, many, or a class for clones that have expanded.

v_gene,j_gene,d_gene,abundance,CDR3aa,CDR3nt
TRBV4-1,TRBJ1-5,TRBD1,.,CASSQGRPGQGGQPQHF,TGCGCCAGCAGCCAAGGTCGACCGGGACAGGGTGGTCAGCCCCAGCATTTT
TRBV18,TRBJ2-1,TRBD1,.,CASSPYGQASSYNEQFF,TGTGCCAGCTCACCTTACGGACAGGCCTCTTCCTACAATGAGCAGTTCTTC
TRBV6-5,TRBJ2-3,.,.,CASSYLLGGDTQYF,TGTGCCAGCAGTTACTTGTTAGGCGGAGATACGCAGTATTTT
TRBV6-4,TRBJ1-2,.,.,CASSDSLEGDRSIYGYTF,TGTGCCAGCAGTGACTCGTTAGAGGGAGACAGGAGCATCTATGGCTACACCTTC
TRBV20-1,TRBJ2-1,.,once,CSATDNEQFF,TGCAGTGCTACGGACAATGAGCAGTTCTTC
TRBV19,TRBJ1-5,.,.,CASSIGRHQPQHF,TGTGCCAGTAGTATAGGGCGGCATCAGCCCCAGCATTTT
TRBV14,TRBJ1-2,TRBD1,.,CASSQGQGVYGYTF,TGTGCCAGCAGCCAAGGACAGGGAGTATATGGCTACACCTTC
TRBV7-9,TRBJ2-5,.,.,CASSLIEETQYF,TGTGCCAGCAGCTTAATAGAGGAGACCCAGTACTTC
TRBV6-4,TRBJ1-4,TRBD1,.,CASSDADRGVATNEKLFF,TGTGCCAGCAGTGACGCCGACAGGGGCGTTGCAACTAATGAAAAACTGTTTTTT
TRBV10-3,TRBJ1-5,.,.,CAISERPGNQPQHF,TGTGCCATCAGTGAGCGCCCGGGCAATCAGCCCCAGCATTTT
TRBV5-1,TRBJ1-1,.,.,CASSLTRNTEAFF,TGCGCCAGCAGCTTGACGAGGAACACCGAAGCTTTCTTT
TRBV10-3,TRBJ2-5,TRBD1,.,CAARDSLMGGETQYF,TGTGCCGCCAGGGACAGCCTGATGGGTGGGGAGACCCAGTACTTC
TRBV6-1,TRBJ2-1,TRBD2,.,CASFPSGGNHNEQFF,TGTGCCAGCTTTCCTAGCGGGGGGAACCACAATGAGCAGTTCTTC
TRBV27,TRBJ1-1,TRBD1,.,CASSLGTGPAFF,TGTGCCAGCAGTTTGGGGACAGGTCCGGCTTTCTTT
TRBV6-5,TRBJ1-2,.,.,CASSVGAQGNYGYTF,TGTGCCAGCAGCGTGGGGGCCCAGGGAAACTATGGCTACACCTTC
TRBV4-1,TRBJ2-1,.,.,CASSQEYPNGEYNEQFF,TGCGCCAGCAGCCAAGAGTACCCCAACGGGGAATACAATGAGCAGTTCTTC
TRBV7-8,TRBJ1-4,.,.,CASSLSGYNEKLFF,TGTGCCAGCAGCTTGTCAGGGTATAATGAAAAACTGTTTTTT
TRBV5-1,TRBJ2-1,TRBD1,few,CASSGTGVNEQFF,TGCGCCAGCAGCGGGACAGGGGTCAATGAGCAGTTCTTC
TRBV5-6,TRBJ1-2,.,few,CASSFGGDGYTF,TGTGCCAGCAGCTTTGGGGGGGATGGCTACACCTTC
TRBV7-2,TRBJ2-7,.,.,CASSRVRVGYEQYF,TGTGCCAGCAGCCGCGTACGGGTCGGTTACGAGCAGTACTTC
TRBV10-3,TRBJ2-2,TRBD1,.,CAISYQGAQNTGELFF,TGTGCCATCAGTTATCAGGGGGCGCAAAACACCGGGGAGCTGTTTTTT
TRBV5-6,TRBJ1-2,TRBD1,few,CASSLTTGALYGYTF,TGTGCCAGCAGCTTGACAACAGGGGCGCTCTATGGCTACACCTTC
TRBV27,TRBJ2-1,.,.,CASSLLSSYNEQFF,TGTGCCAGCAGTTTATTGAGCTCCTACAATGAGCAGTTCTTC
TRBV29-1,TRBJ1-1,TRBD1,.,CSVVGQQGSGTEAFF,TGCAGCGTCGTTGGACAACAGGGGTCGGGGACTGAAGCTTTCTTT
TRBV5-1,TRBJ2-7,TRBD2,.,CASSSGLAGVYEQYF,TGCGCCAGCAGCTCAGGACTAGCGGGGGTTTACGAGCAGTACTTC
TRBV4-3,TRBJ2-5,TRBD1,once,CASSQIRTGGQETQYF,TGCGCCAGCAGCCAAATCAGGACAGGCGGCCAAGAGACCCAGTACTTC
TRBV19,TRBJ2-7,TRBD1,.,CASRGTESSYEQYF,TGTGCCAGTAGAGGGACAGAAAGCTCCTACGAGCAGTACTTC
TRBV6-5,TRBJ1-2,TRBD1,.,CASSTRTGVGYTF,TGTGCCAGCAGTACCCGGACAGGGGTTGGCTACACCTTC
TRBV5-1,TRBJ1-5,.,.,CASSLEPGDQPQHF,TGCGCCAGCAGCTTGGAACCAGGGGACCAGCCCCAGCATTTT
TRBV9,TRBJ2-7,.,.,CASSVGTAPSGQYF,TGTGCCAGCAGCGTAGGTACGGCTCCTAGTGGGCAGTACTTC
TRBV9,TRBJ1-1,.,once,CASKFGPAGTEAFF,TGTGCCAGCAAATTCGGTCCGGCGGGGACTGAAGCTTTCTTT
TRBV28,TRBJ2-3,.,few,CASSFTGESTDTQYF,TGTGCCAGCAGTTTCACCGGGGAGAGCACAGATACGCAGTATTTT
TRBV19,TRBJ1-1,.,.,CASSLGDRSEAFF,TGTGCCAGTAGTCTCGGAGACAGGTCTGAAGCTTTCTTT
TRBV15,TRBJ1-3,.,.,CATSRDSGVGNTIYF,TGTGCCACCAGCAGAGATAGCGGGGTTGGAAACACCATATATTTT
TRBV6-5,TRBJ1-6,.,.,CASSYSRKGGSPLHF,TGTGCCAGCAGTTACTCGAGAAAAGGCGGATCACCCCTCCACTTT
TRBV7-2,TRBJ2-1,.,.,CASTPVSGEKSEQFF,TGTGCCAGCACCCCAGTATCGGGGGAAAAAAGTGAGCAGTTCTTC
TRBV6-6,TRBJ1-1,.,few,CASRKGTRPEAFF,TGTGCCAGCCGTAAGGGGACACGACCTGAAGCTTTCTTT
TRBV7-6,TRBJ1-1,.,.,CASSGGGTEAFF,TGTGCCAGCAGTGGGGGGGGCACTGAAGCTTTCTTT
TRBV5-6,TRBJ1-1,.,.,CASSNYGGAVRTEAFF,TGTGCCAGCAGCAATTATGGGGGGGCGGTGAGAACTGAAGCTTTCTTT
TRBV11-2,TRBJ2-2,.,.,CASAGRRFTGELFF,TGTGCCAGCGCGGGACGGAGGTTTACCGGGGAGCTGTTTTTT
TRBV6-6,TRBJ1-3,.,.,CASSGGDLSGNTIYF,TGTGCCAGCAGTGGCGGGGACCTCTCTGGAAACACCATATATTTT
TRBV4-1,TRBJ2-3,TRBD1,.,CASSQGTGVGTDTQYF,TGCGCCAGCAGCCAAGGGACAGGGGTGGGCACAGATACGCAGTATTTT
TRBV6-5,TRBJ1-2,.,.,CASSPAGTRGGYTF,TGTGCCAGCAGTCCCGCCGGGACACGGGGAGGCTACACCTTC
TRBV5-8,TRBJ2-3,.,.,CASSFEAGSTDTQYF,TGTGCCAGCAGCTTTGAGGCGGGAAGCACAGATACGCAGTATTTT
TRBV7-9,TRBJ2-3,TRBD1,once,CASSSPLSGTEADTQYF,TGTGCCAGCAGCTCCCCCTTATCCGGGACAGAGGCAGATACGCAGTATTTT
TRBV5-1,TRBJ2-6,.,few,CASSPEPSGANVLTF,TGCGCCAGCAGCCCCGAGCCCTCTGGGGCCAACGTCCTGACTTTC
TRBV2,TRBJ2-7,.,.,CASRTDSRYYEQYF,TGTGCCAGCCGGACGGACTCCCGCTACTACGAGCAGTACTTC
TRBV9,TRBJ2-5,TRBD2,.,CASSSGTSPKETQYF,TGTGCCAGCAGCTCCGGGACTAGCCCCAAAGAGACCCAGTACTTC
TRBV29-1,TRBJ1-2,.,.,CSVGTDNNYGYTF,TGCAGCGTTGGGACAGATAATAACTATGGCTACACCTTC
TRBV4-1,TRBJ1-1,TRBD1,.,CASSQPARQGRTEAFF,TGCGCCAGCAGCCAGCCTGCTCGACAGGGTCGGACTGAAGCTTTCTTT
TRBV7-6,TRBJ2-1,TRBD2,.,CASSPGGGIHNEQFF,TGTGCCAGCAGCCCCGGGGGGGGGATTCACAATGAGCAGTTCTTC
TRBV7-6,TRBJ1-1,.,.,CASSLRGGEAFF,TGTGCCAGCAGCCTCAGGGGAGGGGAAGCTTTCTTT
TRBV10-1,TRBJ1-4,TRBD1,.,CASNRQGGEKLFF,TGCGCCAGCAATCGACAGGGAGGTGAAAAACTGTTTTTT
TRBV19,TRBJ1-3,.,.,CASSIGPRAGNTIYF,TGTGCCAGTAGTATAGGGCCCAGGGCTGGAAACACCATATATTTT
TRBV5-4,TRBJ2-2,TRBD2,.,CASSHRGGLAGLGTGELFF,TGTGCCAGCAGCCACCGTGGGGGACTAGCGGGGCTTGGGACCGGGGAGCTGTTTTTT
TRBV7-9,TRBJ1-1,.,.,CASSPGLRELAFF,TGTGCCAGCAGCCCGGGACTCCGAGAGCTGGCTTTCTTT
TRBV28,TRBJ1-2,TRBD1,once,CAHRGQGESYTF,TGTGCCCACCGAGGACAGGGAGAGAGCTACACCTTC